These 27 T cell receptor beta chains share one sample of origin, sequenced in a study of tumor and adjacent non-tumor tissue in lung cancer. TCRbeta libraries were built with three rounds of nested PCR, modified from ARM-PCR. MiXCR, run by TCRdb on the multiplex PCR reads, gives a single entry per CDR3 protein. The sample carries around 74,000 distinct CDR3 sequences, 65% to 75% recorded once. No cell sorting was done before RNA was extracted from the tissue. Specimen: lung tumor tissue. The source is a woman between 70 and 85 years old with non-small cell lung cancer.

Notes on this clonotype: At one end, the junction sequence differs from germline, possibly due to a read error. The chain links TRBV4-1 to TRBJ2-7; D is uncertain. Germline values: CDR1 MGHRA, CDR2 YSYEKL. CDR3 length equals 16 residues. For the CDR3, the DNA is TGTGCCAGCAGCCAAGATAAAGCGTTCTTGTGGTACGAGCAGTACTTC. This translates into CASSQDKAFLWYEQYF.

This clonotype was seen at least ten times. The chain joins TRBV28 to TRBJ1-6; D call uncertain. The CDR3 has 11 residues. Trimming took 6 bases from V and 6 from J, leaving 3 bases between them. The germline V gene has CDR1 MDHEN and CDR2 SYDVKM. CDR3 region: CASSPNSPLHF. CDR3 nucleotide sequence: TGTGCCAGCAGCCCTAATTCACCCCTCCACTTT.

In this sample, this clonotype turned up a few times. A single base separates this from a much larger clone, so it may be a read error. The gene calls are TRBV5-1 and TRBJ2-1; 11 nucleotides line up with TRBD2. The CDR3 covers 15 residues. Germline V gene sequence: CDR1 SGHRS, CDR2 YFSETQ. In nucleotides, the CDR3 is TGCTCCAGCAGCCCCGTGACTAGCGGGACTGGGGAGCAGTTCTTC. Its protein is CSSSPVTSGTGEQFF. Full variable domain (missing parts from reference TRBV5-1 and TRBJ2-1): KAGVTQTPRYLIKTRGQQVTLSCSPISGHRSVSWYQQTPGQGLQFLFEYFSETQRNKGNFPGRFSGRQFSNSRSEMNVSTLELGDSALYLCSSSPVTSGTGEQFFGPGTRLTVL.

Concerning this clonotype itself: Its ends do not fully match the called genes, so a read error is possible. V gene TRBV4-1 combines with J gene TRBJ1-1, with D possibly TRBD1 on 5 matching bases. This CDR3 comprises 13 residues. Germline V lookup: CDR1 MGHRA, CDR2 YSYEKL. The chain's CDR3 is CASSRMGDPEAFF. The DNA of the CDR3 is TGCGCAAGCAGCCGAATGGGGGACCCTGAAGCTTTCTTT.

V gene TRBV6-2 or TRBV6-3 combines with J gene TRBJ2-2; D is ambiguous. The germline gives CDR1 MNHEY, CDR2 SVGEGT. V lost 11 bases and J 6 bases, leaving 19 bases between the germline ends. The CDR3 has 14 residues. CDR3 amino acids: CACTITAQPGELFF. In DNA form, the CDR3 reads TGTGCCTGCACCATAACCGCGCAGCCCGGGGAGCTGTTTTTT.

At least ten counts were recorded for this clonotype. The chain is built from TRBV5-1 and TRBJ2-7; 14 bases agree with TRBD2. Germline CDR1 is SGHRS and CDR2 is YFSETQ. The CDR3 consists of 16 residues. Losses at the gene ends were 3 bases for V and 4 bases for J; bases not matched to a gene: 6. The CDR3 coding sequence is TGCGCCAGCAGCTGGGGACTAGCGGGAGTTGGGTACGAGCAGTACTTC. Its protein product is CASSWGLAGVGYEQYF.

Regarding this clonotype: No conserved phenylalanine or tryptophan ends this CDR3, so it is likely a read error. Because the CDR3's place on the DNA is in doubt, the DNA is left out and the CDR3 is given as listed by TCRdb. The chain joins TRBV10-2 to TRBJ2-1; the table's D call TRBD2 went unverified against the DNA. Germline CDR1 WSHSY, CDR2 SAAADI. Including both end residues, the CDR3 is 14 amino acids long. The CDR3 loop reads CASTVGERANEQFV.

Regarding this clonotype: A much larger clone lies one base from this, so it may be a read error. The chain links TRBV7-9 to TRBJ2-1; D remains unclear. The CDR3 extends over 15 amino acids. In germline, CDR1 is SEHNR, CDR2 FQNEAQ (reference sequence). Deletions cut 11 bases from V and 0 bases from J, with 17 bases between. The CDR3 reads CAGTPQQSSYNEQFF. The CDR3 region has the DNA TGTGCCGGCACCCCTCAGCAGAGCTCCTACAATGAGCAGTTCTTC.

Remarks on this clonotype: An end of the junction differs from the germline gene, which may be a read error. The chain has TRBV6-5 and TRBJ2-3, with D possibly TRBD2 on 6 matching bases. The CDR3 has 15 residues. The V gene's germline CDR1 is MNHEY and CDR2 SVGAGI. The CDR3 sequence is CASSETSVGTDAQYF. Written as DNA, the CDR3 is TGTGCCAGCAGTGAGACTAGTGTAGGTACAGATGCGCAGTATTTT.

The V call is TRBV12-3 or TRBV12-4, the J call TRBJ2-1, with a possible D match to TRBD2 (6 bases). The CDR3 runs 15 residues. The CDR3, as DNA: TGTGCTAGCGGTGTGTTCGCGGGGCCCTACAATGAGCAGTTCTTC. This gives the protein CASGVFAGPYNEQFF.

On this clonotype itself: This sequence may be a read error, since a much larger clone differs from it by one base. The V and J genes are TRBV30 and TRBJ2-4; 7 bases map to TRBD1. This CDR3 is built from 11 residues. Germline CDR1 is GTSNPN and CDR2 is SVGIG (reference sequence). V gave up 5 bases and J gave up 16 bases; unmatched junction bases: 11. Here the CDR3 DNA reads TGTGCCTGGGAGACAGGGCAGTTCGAATACTTC. It encodes CAWETGQFEYF.

The chain combines TRBV11-1 with TRBJ2-1; 10 bases fit TRBD2. V lost 4 bases and J lost 14; bases outside the gene matches: 20. The germline gives CDR1 SGHAT, CDR2 FQDESV (reference sequence). The CDR3 is made up of 17 amino acids. CDR3 sequence reads: CASSSHLAGGSYNKKFF. CDR3 DNA sequence: TGTGCCAGCAGCTCCCACTTAGCGGGAGGCTCCTACAATAAGAAGTTCTTC. The whole variable domain, remainder taken from reference TRBV11-1 and TRBJ2-1, is EAEVAQSPRYKITEKSQAVAFWCDPISGHATLYWYRQILGQGPELLVQFQDESVVDDSQLPKDRFSAERLKGVDSTLKIQPAELGDSAMYLCASSSHLAGGSYNKKFFGPGTRLTVL.

On this clonotype: This may be a read error, as it is one base from a much larger clone. The rearrangement joins TRBV28 to TRBJ2-7; D is unresolved. V was trimmed by 6 bases and J by 2 bases, leaving 14 bases between them. This CDR3 contains 14 residues. CDR1 and CDR2 (germline): MDHEN, SYDVKM. The CDR3 here is CASSTAPRPYEQYF. For the CDR3, the DNA is TGTGCCAGCAGCACAGCCCCTCGACCCTACGAGCAGTACTTC.

This clonotype was seen repeatedly, ten times or more. This chain joins TRBV20-1 and TRBJ2-7; 7 bases agree with TRBD1. V lost 0 bases to trimming and J lost 3 bases; unmatched junction nucleotides: 2. Germline values: CDR1 DFQATT, CDR2 SNEGSKA (reference sequence). The CDR3 has 13 amino acids. DNA for the CDR3: TGCAGTGCTAGAGAAAGGGGGCTCTACGAGCAGTACTTC. It translates to CSARERGLYEQYF.

Of note for this clonotype: Lacking the conserved final phenylalanine or tryptophan, this CDR3 likely reflects a read error. The gene calls are TRBV6-6 and TRBJ2-1, with TRBD2 identical over 12 bases. CDR3 length equals 17 residues. From germline, CDR1 is MNHNY and CDR2 SVGAGI (reference sequence). The V gene end was trimmed by 2 bases and the J gene end by 8 bases; junction bases not matched to a gene: 10. The CDR3, as DNA: TGTGCCAGCAGTTACCTTAAACGACTAGCGGGAGACGATGAGCAGTTCTTA. It is translated as CASSYLKRLAGDDEQFL.

The V and J genes are TRBV5-4 and TRBJ2-1; 8 positions agree with TRBD2. The CDR3 covers 17 residues. V lost 4 bases and J lost 2; bases outside the gene matches: 11. Germline assignment: CDR1 SGHNT and CDR2 YYREEE (reference sequence). DNA for the CDR3: TGTGCCAGCAGCCCGGGACTAGTGGGAGGTACCTACAATGAGCAGTTCTTC. This codes for CASSPGLVGGTYNEQFF.

This clonotype was seen more than once but under ten times. A much larger clonotype is one base distant, so this may be a read error. This rearrangement joins TRBV5-1 to TRBJ2-7; a possible D gene is TRBD1 (5 bases). CDR3 length equals 11 residues. Trimming removed 9 bases from V and 6 bases from J, with 13 bases in between. In germline, CDR1 is SGHRS, CDR2 YFSETQ. This CDR3 reads CATHRQTEQYF. In nucleotides, the CDR3 is TGCGCCACCCACCGACAGACCGAGCAGTACTTC.

A note on this clonotype: A read error is possible here, since a much larger clone lies one base away. The V call is TRBV10-3, the J call TRBJ1-1; the match to TRBD1 covers 8 bases. The V gene end was trimmed by 5 bases and the J gene end by 4 bases; junction bases not matched to a gene: 3. CDR3 length equals 13 residues. The germline CDR1 and CDR2 sequences are ENHRY and SYGVKD. The CDR3 region has the DNA TGTGCCATCAGTAAAACAGGGGGCACTGAAGCTTTCTTT. Translation gives CAISKTGGTEAFF.

This clonotype appeared many times. The chain uses TRBV28 and TRBJ1-2, with 9 bases that match TRBD1. Germline CDR1 is MDHEN and CDR2 is SYDVKM. The junction had 7 bases not matched to a gene; V was cut back by 5 bases and J by 6 bases. The CDR3 extends over 14 amino acids. As DNA, the CDR3 is TGTGCCAGCAGTCTCGATTGGACAGGGGATGGCTACACCTTC. It translates to CASSLDWTGDGYTF.

This clonotype has more than one count but fewer than ten. This rearrangement joins TRBV6-2 or TRBV6-3 to TRBJ2-1; D is uncertain. The CDR3 is 15 residues long. From germline, CDR1 is MNHEY and CDR2 SVGEGT. Trimming took off 7 bases at V and 7 bases at J, with 20 bases between the two ends. Here the CDR3 reads CASNLNEVAVNEQFF. CDR3 DNA: TGTGCCAGCAACCTTAACGAGGTGGCGGTGAATGAGCAGTTCTTC.

The chain links TRBV20-1 to TRBJ2-1, with TRBD2 identical over 7 bases. CDR3 length: 16 amino acids. Germline V gene lookup returns CDR1 DFQATT and CDR2 SNEGSKA (reference sequence). The J segment lost 0 bases and the V segment lost 8 bases, leaving 13 bases of the junction unmatched. The CDR3 DNA sequence: TGCAGTACAACCCGTCCAGCGGGAATCTCCTACAATGAGCAGTTCTTC. Translating it yields CSTTRPAGISYNEQFF.

To note about this clonotype: In this CDR3 the conserved last residue, phenylalanine or tryptophan, is missing, so a read error is likely. This chain joins TRBV10-3 and TRBJ2-1; D remains ambiguous. With 4 bases removed from V and 4 bases from J, the gap between germline ends came to 17 bases. The CDR3 totals 16 residues. Looked up from germline, CDR1 is ENHRY and CDR2 is SYGVKD. Written as DNA, the CDR3 is TGTGCCATCAGTGGGATCCGGTCTGGCGAATACAATGAGCAGTTCCTC. It yields the protein CAISGIRSGEYNEQFL.

Remarks on this clonotype: The germline gene is not matched at one end of the junction; a read error may be the cause. The chain carries TRBV20-1 and TRBJ1-1; D possibly corresponds to TRBD1 (6 bases). This CDR3 is 15 amino acids long. Germline-derived CDR1 and CDR2 are DFQATT and SNEGSKA (reference sequence). CDR3: CRARDSGEAWTEAFF. CDR3 bases: TGCAGAGCTAGAGATTCAGGGGAGGCATGGACTGAAGCCTTCTTT.

The chain is built from TRBV10-3 and TRBJ2-3; the D gene is possibly TRBD2 (7 bases). V was cut by 10 bases and J by 0 bases, with 17 bases left in between. CDR3 length: 15 amino acids. CDR1 is ENHRY and CDR2 is SYGVKD in the germline V gene. CDR3 in amino acids: CANRRGRGSTDTQYF. CDR3 coding DNA: TGTGCCAACAGGAGGGGGAGGGGGAGCACAGATACGCAGTATTTT.

On this clonotype itself: No conserved phenylalanine or tryptophan is present at the end of the CDR3, so a read error is the likely explanation. The chain couples TRBV5-6 to TRBJ2-7; no firm D call. Deletions cut 8 bases from V and 3 bases from J, with 15 bases between. CDR3 length equals 13 residues. Germline V gene data show CDR1 as SGHDT and CDR2 as YYEEEE. The CDR3 DNA is TGTGCCAGTACTACGGGCTACTTCTACGAGCAGTACTCC. This codes for CASTTGYFYEQYS.

The chain has TRBV12-3 or TRBV12-4 and TRBJ1-4; 8 bases match TRBD1. The CDR3 contains 14 residues. V gave up 6 bases and J gave up 7 bases; unmatched junction bases: 7. The CDR3 DNA is TGTGCCAGCAGGCCCGGACAGGGTGCTGAAAAACTGTTTTTT. As protein: CASRPGQGAEKLFF.

The rearrangement joins TRBV6-5 to TRBJ2-7; 10 bases agree with TRBD2. Germline CDR1 is MNHEY and CDR2 is SVGAGI. There are 17 residues in the CDR3. V shed 2 bases and J 4 bases; nucleotides not matched to a gene: 11. In DNA form, the CDR3 reads TGTGCCAGCAGTTACACTAGCGGGACAGCGTCCTCATACGAGCAGTACTTC. As protein: CASSYTSGTASSYEQYF.